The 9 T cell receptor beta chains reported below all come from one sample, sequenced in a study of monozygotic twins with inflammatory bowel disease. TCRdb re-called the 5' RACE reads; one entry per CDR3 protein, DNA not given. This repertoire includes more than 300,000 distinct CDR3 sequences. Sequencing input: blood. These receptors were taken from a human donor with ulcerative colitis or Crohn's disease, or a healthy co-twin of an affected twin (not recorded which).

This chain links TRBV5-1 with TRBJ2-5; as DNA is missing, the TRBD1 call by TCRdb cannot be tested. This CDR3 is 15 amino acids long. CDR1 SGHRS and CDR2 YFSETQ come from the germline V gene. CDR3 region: CASSLAWTLEETQYF.

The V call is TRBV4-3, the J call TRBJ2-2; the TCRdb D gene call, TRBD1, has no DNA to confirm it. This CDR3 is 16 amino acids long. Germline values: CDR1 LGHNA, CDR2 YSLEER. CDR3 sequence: CASSQDPGRGVGELFF.

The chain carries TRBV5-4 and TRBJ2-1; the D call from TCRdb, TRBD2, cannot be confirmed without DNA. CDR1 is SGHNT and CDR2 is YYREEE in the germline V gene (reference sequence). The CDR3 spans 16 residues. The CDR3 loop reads CASSLASPISYNEQFF. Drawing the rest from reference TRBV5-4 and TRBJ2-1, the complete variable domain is ETGVTQSPTHLIKTRGQQVTLRCSSQSGHNTVSWYQQALGQGPQFIFQYYREEENGRGNFPPRFSGLQFPNYSSELNVNALELDDSALYLCASSLASPISYNEQFFGPGTRLTVL.

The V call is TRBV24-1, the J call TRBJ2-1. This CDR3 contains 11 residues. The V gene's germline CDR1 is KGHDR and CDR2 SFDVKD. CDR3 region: CATSGYNEQFF.

The CDR3 is CASSYRTGGTGSPLHF. The chain has TRBV5-1 and TRBJ1-6; lacking DNA, the TRBD1 call made by TCRdb goes unchecked. In germline, CDR1 is SGHRS, CDR2 YFSETQ. The CDR3 spans 16 residues.

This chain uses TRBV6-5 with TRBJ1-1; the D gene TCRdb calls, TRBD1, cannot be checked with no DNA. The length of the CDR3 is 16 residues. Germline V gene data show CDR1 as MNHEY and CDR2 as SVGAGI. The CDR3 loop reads CASSYRRGRGNTEAFF.

CDR3 region: CASSQDLGEETLYEQYF. The chain links TRBV3-1 to TRBJ2-7. Germline assignment: CDR1 LGHDT and CDR2 YNNKEL (reference sequence). This CDR3 is built from 17 residues.

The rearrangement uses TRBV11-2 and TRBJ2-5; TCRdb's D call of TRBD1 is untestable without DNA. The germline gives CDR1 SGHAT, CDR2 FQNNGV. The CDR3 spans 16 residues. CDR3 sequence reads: CASRRGQGANQETQYF.

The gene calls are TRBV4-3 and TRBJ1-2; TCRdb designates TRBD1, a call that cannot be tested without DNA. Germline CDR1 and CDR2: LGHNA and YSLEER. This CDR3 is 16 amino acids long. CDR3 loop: CASSQGSQGANYGYTF.